Given below is one T cell receptor (beta chain) in context. The antigen remains unidentified. This sample is part of a study of shared clonotypes between healthy human individuals. Broader study findings: Clonotype sharing among donors was thought likely to change with sequencing depth. Having only a few donors restricted how much genetic and exposure-history diversity was captured.

When replicate PCRs were run on sorted subsets, they used about 200 ng DNA, about 30,000 T cell genomes. The method was immunoSEQ multiplex PCR; TCRdb's version includes in-frame clones alone and lacks a portion of them. The sample yields a few million clones, around 90% seen once. Germline assignment: CDR1 SNHLY and CDR2 FYNNEI. The CDR3 loop spans 15 amino acids. The junction had 7 bases not matched to a gene; V was cut back by 5 bases and J by 4 bases. The chain uses TRBV2 and TRBJ2-2; TRBD1 aligns across 7 bases. The source of this sequence is a man in his late teens or twenties in good health. The sample comprised naive CD4+ T cells sorted from blood. Subset described: CD45RA+ positively selected. The CDR3 spells CASSPGTVPTGELFF. In nucleotides, the CDR3 is TGTGCCAGCAGTCCCGGGACAGTTCCCACCGGGGAGCTGTTTTTT.